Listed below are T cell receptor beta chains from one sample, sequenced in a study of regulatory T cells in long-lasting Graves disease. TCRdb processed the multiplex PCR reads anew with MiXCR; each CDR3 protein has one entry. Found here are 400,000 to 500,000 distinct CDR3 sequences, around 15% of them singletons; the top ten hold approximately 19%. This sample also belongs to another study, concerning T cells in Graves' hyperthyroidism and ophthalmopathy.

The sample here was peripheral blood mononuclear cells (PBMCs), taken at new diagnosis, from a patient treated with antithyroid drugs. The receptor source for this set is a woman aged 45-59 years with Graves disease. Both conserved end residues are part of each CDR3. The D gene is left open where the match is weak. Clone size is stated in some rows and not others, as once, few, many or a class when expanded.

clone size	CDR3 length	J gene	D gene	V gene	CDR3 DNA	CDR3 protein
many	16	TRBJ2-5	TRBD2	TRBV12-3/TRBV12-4	TGTGCCAGCAGTTTTGGGGGACTAGCGGTACAAGAGACCCAGTACTTC	CASSFGGLAVQETQYF
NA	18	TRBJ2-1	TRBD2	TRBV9	TGTGCCAGCAGCGTAGGTTGGGCTAGCGGGAGGACCTACAATGAGCAGTTCTTC	CASSVGWASGRTYNEQFF
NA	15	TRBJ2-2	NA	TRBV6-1	TGTGCCAGCAGTGATGGAGGGGCCCGGGCCGGGGAGCTGTTTTTT	CASSDGGARAGELFF
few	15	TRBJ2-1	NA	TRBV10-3	TGTGCCATCAGTGAGGTGGGAATAGCCTACAATGAGCAGTTCTTC	CAISEVGIAYNEQFF
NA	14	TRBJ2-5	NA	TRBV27	TGTGCCAGCAGTTCGAGACTAGTCCAAGAGACCCAGTACTTC	CASSSRLVQETQYF
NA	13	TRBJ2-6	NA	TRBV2	TGTGCCAGCAGCCCTCGACCGGCGAGCGTCCTGACTTTC	CASSPRPASVLTF
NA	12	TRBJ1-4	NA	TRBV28	TGTGCCATTGGACGGGCTGTAGAAAAACTGTTTTTT	CAIGRAVEKLFF
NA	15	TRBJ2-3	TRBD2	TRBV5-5	TGTGCCGGCAGCTTGTCCATAGCGGGAATAGATACGCAGTATTTT	CAGSLSIAGIDTQYF
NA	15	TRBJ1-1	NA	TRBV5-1	TGCGCCAGCAAAGCCACTGGACAGCAGAACACTGAAGCTTTCTTT	CASKATGQQNTEAFF
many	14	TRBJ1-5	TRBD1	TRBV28	TGTGCCAGCAGTTTACAGGGGGGAGGACAGCCCCAGCATTTT	CASSLQGGGQPQHF
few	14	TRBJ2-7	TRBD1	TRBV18	TGTGCCAGCTCACTCGGGGACAGCGGCTACGAGCAGTACTTC	CASSLGDSGYEQYF
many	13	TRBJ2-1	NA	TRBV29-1	TGCAGCGTTGTGGTCGGGGCGGTGGATGAGCAGTTCTTC	CSVVVGAVDEQFF
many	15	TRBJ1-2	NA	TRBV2	TGTGCCAGCAGACGAAGACCCGGGACGGTGTATGGCTACACCTTC	CASRRRPGTVYGYTF
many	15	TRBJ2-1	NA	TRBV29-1	TGCAGCGTTGCCCGAGGACTCACCTCCTACAATGAGCAGTTCTTC	CSVARGLTSYNEQFF